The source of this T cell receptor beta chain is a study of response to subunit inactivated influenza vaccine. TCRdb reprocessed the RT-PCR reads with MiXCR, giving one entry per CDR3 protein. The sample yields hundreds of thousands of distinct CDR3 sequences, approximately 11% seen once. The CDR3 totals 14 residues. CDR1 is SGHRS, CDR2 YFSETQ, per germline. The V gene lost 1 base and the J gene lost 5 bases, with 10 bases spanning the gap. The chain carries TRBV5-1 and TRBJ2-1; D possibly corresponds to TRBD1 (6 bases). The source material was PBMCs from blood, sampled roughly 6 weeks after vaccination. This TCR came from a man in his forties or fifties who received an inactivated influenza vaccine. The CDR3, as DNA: TGCGCCAGCAGCTTGTCCCGGGACAACAATGAGCAGTTCTTC. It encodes CASSLSRDNNEQFF.